This is a list of T cell receptor beta chains from one sample in a study of control samples from healthy donors and cancer patients. Using immunoSEQ multiplex PCR, the repertoire was profiled, and TCRdb retains in-frame clones only, with some absent. Among roughly 120,000 clones, more than 70% were seen once, and the ten largest hold about 3.2%. The sequencing sample was made of blood. These receptors were collected from a man between 40 and 49 years old in good health. Both conserved end residues are part of each CDR3.

TRBV7-8,TRBJ1-1,CASSSQVDTEAFF
TRBV24-1,TRBJ1-2,CATSDPPSNYGYTF
TRBV7-3,TRBJ1-1,CASSSGGLTEAFF
TRBV7-9,TRBJ1-5,CASSLEGQPQHF
TRBV6-2/TRBV6-3,TRBJ2-3,CASSYSGGGADTQYF
TRBV11-1,TRBJ1-2,CASSLRTANYGYTF
TRBV14,TRBJ2-7,CASRQQGTGSYEQYF
TRBV6-6,TRBJ1-6,CASSYLAGRSSPLHF
TRBV12-3/TRBV12-4,TRBJ1-3,CASSFGGNTIYF
TRBV6-5,TRBJ1-1,CASRGGGGSFEAFF
TRBV7-2,TRBJ2-5,CASGIVQETQYF
TRBV6-2/TRBV6-3,TRBJ2-7,CASSWDPRTGTYEQYF
TRBV7-2,TRBJ2-5,CASSSDRSYQETQYF
TRBV18,TRBJ2-2,CASSNRDSLNTGELFF
TRBV9,TRBJ2-1,CASSASGHSYNEQFF
TRBV6-5,TRBJ1-5,CASIRESNQPQHF
TRBV7-3,TRBJ2-3,CASSLMGLVLDTQYF
TRBV3-1/TRBV3-2,TRBJ2-1,CASSQKGGDFVPSSYNEQFF
TRBV29-1,TRBJ1-2,CSALGQVWGYTF
TRBV29-1,TRBJ1-4,CSAEGFRAQELFF
TRBV2,TRBJ2-1,CASIGQGREQFF
TRBV6-5,TRBJ1-5,CASSLQLNQPQHF
TRBV5-1,TRBJ1-2,CASSLAGRVANGYTF
TRBV10-2,TRBJ2-5,CASSESGLQETQYF
TRBV24-1,TRBJ2-2,CATSDLGQGSTGELFF
TRBV7-3,TRBJ1-6,CASSPQGGDSPLHF
TRBV3-1/TRBV3-2,TRBJ2-7,CASSHRDEQYF
TRBV29-1,TRBJ1-2,CSAETGGYTF
TRBV24-1,TRBJ2-7,CATSVLDPAGGRSYEQYF
TRBV3-1/TRBV3-2,TRBJ2-7,CASSRTSGGTYEQYF
TRBV7-9,TRBJ2-2,CASSLVVGGKNTGELFF
TRBV7-2,TRBJ1-4,CASSSGLSNEKLFF